This T cell receptor beta chain was captured by sequencing in a study of shared clonotypes between healthy human individuals. Study as a whole: The plates for each donor numbered three CD4 naive, three CD4 memory, two CD8 naive and one CD8 memory.

This CDR3 is 16 amino acids long. A deep-level run was used for the assay. Sequencing used immunoSEQ multiplex PCR; TCRdb keeps in-frame clones, though not all of them. The table records some 2,100,000 clones, almost 96% of them present only once. The chain has TRBV21-1 and TRBJ1-5. TRBV21-1 is assigned pseudogene status. The sequencing sample was made of naive CD4+ T cells sorted from blood. Stated subset: CD45RA+ positively selected. The TCR comes from a man aged 18 to 35 in good health. In nucleotides, the CDR3 is TGTGCCAGCAGCAACGGCTACCGGTCCCTCAATCAGCCCCAGCATTTT. Its translation: CASSNGYRSLNQPQHF.